A selection of T cell receptor beta chains follows, all from one sample in a study of blood T cell repertoires in COVID-19. Sequencing used immunoSEQ multiplex PCR; TCRdb keeps in-frame clones, though not all of them. The sample has over 150,000 clones, about 85% seen once. The sample consisted of peripheral blood. The source is a man in his sixties with COVID-19, enrolled during active disease. Both conserved end residues are part of each CDR3. The D gene is left open where the match is weak. Clone size is given for some rows only: seen once, a few or many times, or a class if the clone is expanded.

DNA | CDR3 | D | size | J | V
TGTGCCAGCACACAGGGGGCGGAGGGCTACACCTTC | CASTQGAEGYTF | TRBD1 | few | TRBJ1-2 | TRBV28
TGTGCCAGTAGTGATTGGGGACTACTCACAGATACGCAGTATTTT | CASSDWGLLTDTQYF | TRBD2 | . | TRBJ2-3 | TRBV19
TGTGCCAGCAGTGGACAGGGCCTAGGTTCACCCCTCCACTTT | CASSGQGLGSPLHF | TRBD1 | . | TRBJ1-6 | TRBV25-1
TGTGCCAGCAGGCTAGGCCGGGGAACGGCCAAAAACATTCAGTACTTC | CASRLGRGTAKNIQYF | . | . | TRBJ2-4 | TRBV28
TGTGCCAGCAGCCAAGAGTTTGGACTAGCGGAAAATGAGCAGTTCTTC | CASSQEFGLAENEQFF | TRBD2 | . | TRBJ2-1 | TRBV14
TGTGCCAGCAGCCGTAATATAGCTGGGGCCAACGTCCTGACTTTC | CASSRNIAGANVLTF | . | . | TRBJ2-6 | TRBV7-2
TGTGCCAGCAGTTTATCGGATGGGGCAGGGGAAAACATTCAGTACTTC | CASSLSDGAGENIQYF | . | . | TRBJ2-4 | TRBV28
TGCGCCAGCAGCTTCGCTAGCGGGGGGAACACCGGGGAGCTGTTTTTT | CASSFASGGNTGELFF | TRBD2 | . | TRBJ2-2 | TRBV5-1
TGTGCCAGCAGTTACATCGCGAATAGGACTAGCGAGCAGTACTTC | CASSYIANRTSEQYF | TRBD2 | few | TRBJ2-7 | TRBV6-2/TRBV6-3
TGTGCCAGCAGCTTGACAGGCCCTGGTAATTCACCCCTCCACTTT | CASSLTGPGNSPLHF | . | . | TRBJ1-6 | TRBV5-6
TGTGCCAGCAGGCCCCCTAGCGGCTACGAGCAGTACTTC | CASRPPSGYEQYF | TRBD2 | . | TRBJ2-7 | TRBV6-5
TGTGCCAGCAGGGACTCTACACCGGGGTCAAACATTCAGTACTTC | CASRDSTPGSNIQYF | . | . | TRBJ2-4 | TRBV6-5
TGTGCCTGGGCCCCGCAGGGACTGATGAACACTGAAGCTTTCTTT | CAWAPQGLMNTEAFF | . | . | TRBJ1-1 | TRBV30
TGTGCCAGCAGCGTAGCGACTAGCGGGGGGGCCTTGTCTGAGCAGTACTTC | CASSVATSGGALSEQYF | TRBD2 | . | TRBJ2-7 | TRBV9